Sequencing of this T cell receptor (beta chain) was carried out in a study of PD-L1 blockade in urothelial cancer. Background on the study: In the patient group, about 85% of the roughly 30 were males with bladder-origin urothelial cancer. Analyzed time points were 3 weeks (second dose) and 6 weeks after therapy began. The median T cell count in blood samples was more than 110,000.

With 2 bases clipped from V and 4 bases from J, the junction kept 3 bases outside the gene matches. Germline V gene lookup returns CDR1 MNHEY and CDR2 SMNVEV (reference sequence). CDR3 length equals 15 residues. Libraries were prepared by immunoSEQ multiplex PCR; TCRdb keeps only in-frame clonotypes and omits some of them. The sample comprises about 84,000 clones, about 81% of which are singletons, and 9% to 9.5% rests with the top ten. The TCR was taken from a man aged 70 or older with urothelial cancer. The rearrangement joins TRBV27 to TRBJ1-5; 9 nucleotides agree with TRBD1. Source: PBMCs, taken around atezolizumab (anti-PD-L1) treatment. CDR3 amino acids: CASSLVTGGNQPQHF. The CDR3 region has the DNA TGTGCCAGCAGTTTAGTGACAGGGGGGAATCAGCCCCAGCATTTT.